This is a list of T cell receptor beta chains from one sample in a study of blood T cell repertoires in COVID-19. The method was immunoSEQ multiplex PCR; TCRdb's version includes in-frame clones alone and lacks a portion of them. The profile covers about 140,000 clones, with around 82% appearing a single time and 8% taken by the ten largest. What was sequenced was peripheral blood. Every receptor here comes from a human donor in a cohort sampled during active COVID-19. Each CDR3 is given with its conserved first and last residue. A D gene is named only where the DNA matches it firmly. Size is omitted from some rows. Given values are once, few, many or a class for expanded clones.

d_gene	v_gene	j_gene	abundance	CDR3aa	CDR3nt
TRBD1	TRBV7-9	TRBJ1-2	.	CASSYLTGGTNYGYTF	TGTGCCAGCAGTTATCTGACAGGGGGCACTAACTATGGCTACACCTTC
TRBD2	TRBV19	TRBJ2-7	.	CASSNQRGGRGGSGEQYF	TGTGCCAGTAGTAACCAGCGGGGGGGCCGAGGAGGGTCCGGCGAGCAGTACTTC
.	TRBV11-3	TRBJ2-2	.	CASSLVFGGGTGELFF	TGTGCCAGCAGCTTAGTGTTCGGAGGCGGCACCGGGGAGCTGTTTTTT
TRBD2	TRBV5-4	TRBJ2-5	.	CASSLAGAAQETQYF	TGTGCCAGCAGCCTAGCGGGAGCTGCCCAAGAGACCCAGTACTTC
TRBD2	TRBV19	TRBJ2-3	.	CASSMASTSGSADTQYF	TGTGCCAGTAGTATGGCTTCTACTAGCGGGTCGGCAGATACGCAGTATTTT
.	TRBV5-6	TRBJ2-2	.	CASSLEAYSTGELFF	TGTGCCAGCAGCTTGGAAGCGTACTCCACCGGGGAGCTGTTTTTT
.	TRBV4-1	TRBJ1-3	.	CASSRGDGTDRNTIYF	TGCGCCAGCAGCCGGGGGGACGGGACCGATCGAAACACCATATATTTT
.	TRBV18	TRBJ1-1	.	CASSPRSIANTEAFF	TGTGCCAGCTCACCGCGTTCTATCGCAAACACTGAAGCTTTCTTT
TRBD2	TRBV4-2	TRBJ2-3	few	CASSQASGGQDTQYF	TGTGCCAGCAGCCAAGCGTCGGGGGGGCAAGATACGCAGTATTTT
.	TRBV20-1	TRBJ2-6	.	CSASLDSSGANVLTF	TGCAGTGCTAGTTTAGACAGCTCTGGGGCCAACGTCCTGACTTTC
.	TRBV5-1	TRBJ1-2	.	CASSLGDTQGYGYTF	TGCGCCAGCAGCTTGGGGGACACCCAGGGATATGGCTACACCTTC
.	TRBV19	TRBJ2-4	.	CASADSRLVINIQYF	TGTGCCAGTGCAGACAGTCGACTAGTCATAAACATTCAGTACTTC
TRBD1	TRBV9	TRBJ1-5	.	CASSSDRTGQPQHF	TGTGCCAGCAGCTCGGACAGGACCGGTCAGCCCCAGCATTTT
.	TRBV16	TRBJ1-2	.	CASSQSHQDFYGYTF	TGTGCCAGCAGCCAATCCCACCAGGACTTCTATGGCTACACCTTC
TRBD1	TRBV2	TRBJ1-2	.	CARRQGAYGYTF	TGTGCCAGGAGACAGGGGGCCTATGGCTACACCTTC
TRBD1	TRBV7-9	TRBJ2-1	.	CASSVGTDNNEQFF	TGTGCCAGCAGCGTCGGGACAGATAACAATGAGCAGTTCTTC
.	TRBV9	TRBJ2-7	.	CASSVSQGYNTDYEQYF	TGTGCCAGCAGCGTCAGTCAGGGCTATAACACCGACTACGAGCAGTACTTC
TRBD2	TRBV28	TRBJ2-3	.	CASSLWRPGGRGTDTQYF	TGTGCCAGCAGTTTATGGCGCCCGGGGGGGCGCGGAACAGATACGCAGTATTTT
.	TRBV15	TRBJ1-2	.	CATSRGGGGGYGYTF	TGTGCCACCAGCAGAGGTGGGGGCGGGGGCTATGGCTACACCTTC
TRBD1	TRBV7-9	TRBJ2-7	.	CASRRTGNEQYF	TGTGCCAGCAGGCGGACAGGGAACGAGCAGTACTTC
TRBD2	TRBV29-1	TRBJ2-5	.	CSLEALAGNKETQYF	TGCAGCCTTGAGGCTCTAGCGGGGAATAAAGAGACCCAGTACTTC
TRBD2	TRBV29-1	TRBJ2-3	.	CSVSGEKNTDTQYF	TGCAGCGTGAGCGGGGAGAAGAACACAGATACGCAGTATTTT
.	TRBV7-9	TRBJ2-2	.	CASSSDSHTGELFF	TGTGCCAGCAGCTCAGACAGCCACACCGGGGAGCTGTTTTTT
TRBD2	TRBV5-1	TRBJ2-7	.	CASSLVGSGLRGEQYF	TGCGCCAGCAGCTTGGTTGGTAGCGGGCTCCGGGGGGAGCAGTACTTC
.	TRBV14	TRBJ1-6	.	CASSQVDGSSYNSPLHF	TGTGCCAGCAGCCAGGTGGACGGGAGCTCCTATAATTCACCCCTCCACTTT
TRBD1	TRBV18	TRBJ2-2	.	CASSPGQGASTGELFF	TGTGCCAGCTCACCTGGACAGGGGGCGAGCACCGGGGAGCTGTTTTTT
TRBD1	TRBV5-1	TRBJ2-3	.	CASRVQGASTDTQYF	TGCGCCAGCAGAGTACAGGGGGCGAGCACAGATACGCAGTATTTT
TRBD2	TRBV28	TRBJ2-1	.	CAFSSAGEAYNEQFF	TGTGCCTTCTCCTCCGCGGGGGAAGCCTACAATGAGCAGTTCTTC